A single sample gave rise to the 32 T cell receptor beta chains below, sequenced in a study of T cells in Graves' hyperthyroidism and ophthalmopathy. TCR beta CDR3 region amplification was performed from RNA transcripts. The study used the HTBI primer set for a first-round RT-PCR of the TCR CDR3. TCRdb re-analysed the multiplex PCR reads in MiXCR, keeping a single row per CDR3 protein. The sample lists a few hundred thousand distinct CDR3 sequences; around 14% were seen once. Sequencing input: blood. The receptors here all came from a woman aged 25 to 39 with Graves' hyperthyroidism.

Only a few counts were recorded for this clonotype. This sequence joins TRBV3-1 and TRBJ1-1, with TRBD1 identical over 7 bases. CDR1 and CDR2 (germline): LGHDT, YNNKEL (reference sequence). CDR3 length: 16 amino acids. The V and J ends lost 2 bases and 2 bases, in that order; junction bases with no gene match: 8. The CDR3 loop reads CASSQILSGGNTEAFF. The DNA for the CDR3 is TGTGCCAGCAGCCAAATACTTTCAGGGGGAAACACTGAAGCTTTCTTT.

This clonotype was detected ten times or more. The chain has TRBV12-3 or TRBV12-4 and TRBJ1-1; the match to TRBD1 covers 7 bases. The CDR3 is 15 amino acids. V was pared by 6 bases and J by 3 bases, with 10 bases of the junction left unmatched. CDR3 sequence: CASRRYGQGDTEAFF. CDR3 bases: TGTGCCAGCAGGCGCTATGGGCAGGGGGACACTGAAGCTTTCTTT.

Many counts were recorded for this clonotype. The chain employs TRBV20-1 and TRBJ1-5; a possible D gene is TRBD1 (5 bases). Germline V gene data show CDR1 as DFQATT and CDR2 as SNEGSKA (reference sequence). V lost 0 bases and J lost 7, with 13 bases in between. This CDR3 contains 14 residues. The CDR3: CSARDRDGLQPQHF. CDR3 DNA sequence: TGCAGTGCTAGAGACAGGGACGGGTTGCAGCCCCAGCATTTT.

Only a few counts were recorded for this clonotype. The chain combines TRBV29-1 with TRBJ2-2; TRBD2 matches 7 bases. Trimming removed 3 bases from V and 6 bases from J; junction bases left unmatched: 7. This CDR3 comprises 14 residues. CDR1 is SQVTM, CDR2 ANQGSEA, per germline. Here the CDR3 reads CSVDSSGGPGELFF. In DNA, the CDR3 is TGCAGCGTTGACTCTAGCGGAGGTCCCGGGGAGCTGTTTTTT.

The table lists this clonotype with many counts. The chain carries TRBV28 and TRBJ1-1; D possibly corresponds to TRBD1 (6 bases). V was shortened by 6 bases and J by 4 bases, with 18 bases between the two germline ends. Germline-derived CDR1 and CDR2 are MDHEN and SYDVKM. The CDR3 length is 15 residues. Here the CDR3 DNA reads TGTGCCAGCAGACGGAAGGGGGGGCTGGGCACTGAAGCTTTCTTT. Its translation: CASRRKGGLGTEAFF. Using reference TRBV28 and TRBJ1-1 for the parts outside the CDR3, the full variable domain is DVKVTQSSRYLVKRTGEKVFLECVQDMDHENMFWYRQDPGLGLRLIYFSYDVKMKEKGDIPEGYSVSREKKERFSLILESASTNQTSMYLCASRRKGGLGTEAFFGQGTRLTVV.

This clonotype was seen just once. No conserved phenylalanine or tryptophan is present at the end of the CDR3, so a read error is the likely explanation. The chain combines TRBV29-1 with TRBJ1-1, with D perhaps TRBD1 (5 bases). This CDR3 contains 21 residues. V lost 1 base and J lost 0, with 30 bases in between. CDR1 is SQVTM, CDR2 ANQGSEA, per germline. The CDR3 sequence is CSVEGLHSVPWLPGLNTEAFS. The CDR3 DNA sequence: TGCAGCGTTGAAGGTTTACACTCAGTTCCTTGGTTGCCAGGGCTGAACACTGAAGCTTTCTCT.

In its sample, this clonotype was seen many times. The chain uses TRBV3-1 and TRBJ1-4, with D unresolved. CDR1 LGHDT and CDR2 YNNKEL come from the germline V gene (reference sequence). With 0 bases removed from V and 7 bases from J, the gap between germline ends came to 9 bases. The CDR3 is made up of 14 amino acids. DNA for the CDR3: TGTGCCAGCAGCCAAGAAACCGGTGTTGAAAAACTGTTTTTT. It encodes CASSQETGVEKLFF.

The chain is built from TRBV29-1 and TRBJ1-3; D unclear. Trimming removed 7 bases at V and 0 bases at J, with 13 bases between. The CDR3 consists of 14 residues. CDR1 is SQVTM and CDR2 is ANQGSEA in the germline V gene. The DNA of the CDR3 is TGCAGCGCCCTTGAGTCGCGCTCTGGAAACACCATATATTTT. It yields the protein CSALESRSGNTIYF.

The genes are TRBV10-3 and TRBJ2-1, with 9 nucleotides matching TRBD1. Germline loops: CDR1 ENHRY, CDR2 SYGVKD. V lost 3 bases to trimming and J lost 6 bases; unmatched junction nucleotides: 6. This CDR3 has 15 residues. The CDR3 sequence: CAISDGTGRGNEQFF. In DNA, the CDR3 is TGTGCCATCAGTGACGGGACAGGGCGAGGCAATGAGCAGTTCTTC.

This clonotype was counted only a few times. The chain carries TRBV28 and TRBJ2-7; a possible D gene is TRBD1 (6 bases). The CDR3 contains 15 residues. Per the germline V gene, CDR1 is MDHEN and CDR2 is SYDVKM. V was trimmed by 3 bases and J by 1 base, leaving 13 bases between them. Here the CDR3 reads CASSFRTALSYEQYF. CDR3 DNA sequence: TGTGCCAGCAGTTTCCGGACAGCGTTATCCTACGAGCAGTACTTC.

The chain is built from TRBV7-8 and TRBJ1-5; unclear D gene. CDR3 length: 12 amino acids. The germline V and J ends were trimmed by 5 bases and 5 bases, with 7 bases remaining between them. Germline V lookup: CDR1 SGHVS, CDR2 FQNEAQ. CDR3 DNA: TGTGCCAGCAGCGAAACTTATCAGCCCCAGCATTTT. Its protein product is CASSETYQPQHF.

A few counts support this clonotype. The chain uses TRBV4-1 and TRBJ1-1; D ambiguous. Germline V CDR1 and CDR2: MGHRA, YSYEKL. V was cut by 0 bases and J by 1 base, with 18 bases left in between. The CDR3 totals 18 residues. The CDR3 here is CASSQDRDLATWNTEAFF. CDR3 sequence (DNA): TGCGCCAGCAGCCAAGATCGAGACTTAGCGACGTGGAACACTGAAGCTTTCTTT.

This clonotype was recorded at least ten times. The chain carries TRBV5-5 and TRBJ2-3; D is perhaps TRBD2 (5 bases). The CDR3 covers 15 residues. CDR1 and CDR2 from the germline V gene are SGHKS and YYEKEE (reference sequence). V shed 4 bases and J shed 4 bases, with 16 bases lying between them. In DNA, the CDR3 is TGTGCCAGCAGCCTGCCATGGACTGTCCCAGATACGCAGTATTTT. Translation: CASSLPWTVPDTQYF.

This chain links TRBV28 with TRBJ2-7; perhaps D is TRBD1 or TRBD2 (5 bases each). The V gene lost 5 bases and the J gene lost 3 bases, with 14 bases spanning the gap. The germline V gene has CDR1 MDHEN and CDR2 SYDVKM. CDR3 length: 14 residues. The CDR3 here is CASSAGTSFYEQYF. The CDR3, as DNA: TGTGCCAGCAGTGCCGGGACGAGTTTCTACGAGCAGTACTTC.

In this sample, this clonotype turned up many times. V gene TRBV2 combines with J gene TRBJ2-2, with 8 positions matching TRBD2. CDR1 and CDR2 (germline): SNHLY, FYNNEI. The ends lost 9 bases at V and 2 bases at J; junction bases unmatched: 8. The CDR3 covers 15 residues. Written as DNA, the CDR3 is TGTGCCAGTCAAGAGGGACTAGTTAACACCGGGGAGCTGTTTTTT. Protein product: CASQEGLVNTGELFF.

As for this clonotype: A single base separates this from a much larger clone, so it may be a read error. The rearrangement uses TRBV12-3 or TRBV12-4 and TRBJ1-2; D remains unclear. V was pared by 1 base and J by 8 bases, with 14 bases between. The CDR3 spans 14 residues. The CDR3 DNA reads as TGTGCCAGCAGTTTAGTTGGCAGGCGGAGAGGCTACACCTTC. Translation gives CASSLVGRRRGYTF.

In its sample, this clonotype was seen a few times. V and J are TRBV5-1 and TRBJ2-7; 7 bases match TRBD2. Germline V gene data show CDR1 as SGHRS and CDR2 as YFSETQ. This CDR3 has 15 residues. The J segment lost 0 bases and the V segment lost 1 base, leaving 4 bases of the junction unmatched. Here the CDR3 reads CASSLRAGSSYEQYF. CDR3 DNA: TGCGCCAGCAGCTTGAGAGCGGGGAGCTCCTACGAGCAGTACTTC.

CDR3 bases: TGTGCCAGCAGCCAAGACAGCTACTATGGCTACACCTTC. Encoded protein: CASSQDSYYGYTF. The chain employs TRBV3-2 and TRBJ1-2. TRBV3-2 is termed a pseudogene. The CDR3 covers 13 residues.

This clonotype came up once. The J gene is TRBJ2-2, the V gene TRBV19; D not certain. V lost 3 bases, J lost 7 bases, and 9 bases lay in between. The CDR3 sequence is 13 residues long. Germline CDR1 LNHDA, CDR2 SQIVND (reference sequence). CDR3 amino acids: CASSIRADGELFF. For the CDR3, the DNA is TGTGCCAGTAGTATTAGGGCGGACGGGGAGCTGTTTTTT.

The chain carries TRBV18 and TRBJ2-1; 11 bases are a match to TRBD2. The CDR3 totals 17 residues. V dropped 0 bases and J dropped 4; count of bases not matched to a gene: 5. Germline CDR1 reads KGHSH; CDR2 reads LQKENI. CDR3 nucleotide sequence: TGTGCCAGCTCACCACCTACTAGCGGGAGTCGTTACAATGAGCAGTTCTTC. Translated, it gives CASSPPTSGSRYNEQFF.

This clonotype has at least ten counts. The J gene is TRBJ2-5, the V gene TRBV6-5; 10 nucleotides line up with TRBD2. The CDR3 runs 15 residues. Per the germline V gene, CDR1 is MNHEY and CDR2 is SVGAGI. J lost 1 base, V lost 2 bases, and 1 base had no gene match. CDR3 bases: TGTGCCAGCAGTTACGGGACTAGCGCCCAAGAGACCCAGTACTTC. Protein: CASSYGTSAQETQYF.

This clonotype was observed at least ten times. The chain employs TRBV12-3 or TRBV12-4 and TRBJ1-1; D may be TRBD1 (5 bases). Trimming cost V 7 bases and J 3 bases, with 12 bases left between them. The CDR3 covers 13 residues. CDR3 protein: CASIRQGHTEAFF. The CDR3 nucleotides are TGTGCCAGCATTCGCCAGGGCCACACTGAAGCTTTCTTT.

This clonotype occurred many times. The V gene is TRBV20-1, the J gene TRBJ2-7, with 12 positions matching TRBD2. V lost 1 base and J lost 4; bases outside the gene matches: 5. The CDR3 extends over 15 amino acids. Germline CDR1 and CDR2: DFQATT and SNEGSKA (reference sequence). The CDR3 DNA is TGCAGTGCTAGAGGCGTAACTAGCGGGAGGTACGAGCAGTACTTC. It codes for CSARGVTSGRYEQYF.

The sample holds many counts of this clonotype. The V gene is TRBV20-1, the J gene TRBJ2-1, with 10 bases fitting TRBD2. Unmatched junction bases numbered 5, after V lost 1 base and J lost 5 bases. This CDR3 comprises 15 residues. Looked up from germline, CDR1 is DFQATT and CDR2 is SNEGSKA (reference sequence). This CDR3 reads CSARAGTSDHNEQFF. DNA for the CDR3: TGCAGTGCTAGAGCCGGGACTAGCGATCACAATGAGCAGTTCTTC.

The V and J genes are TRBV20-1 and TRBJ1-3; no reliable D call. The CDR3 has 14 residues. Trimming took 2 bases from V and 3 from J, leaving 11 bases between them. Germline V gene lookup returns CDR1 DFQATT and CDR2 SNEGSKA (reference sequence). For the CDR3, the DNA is TGCAGTGCTAGATTGGCGAGCCTTGGAAACACCATATATTTT. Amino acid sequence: CSARLASLGNTIYF.

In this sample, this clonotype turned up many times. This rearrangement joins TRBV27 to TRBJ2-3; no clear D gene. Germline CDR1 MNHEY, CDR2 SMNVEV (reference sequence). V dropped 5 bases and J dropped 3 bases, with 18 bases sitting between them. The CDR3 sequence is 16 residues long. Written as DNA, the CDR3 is TGTGCCAGCAGTGAAAAAACACGAAGTTGGACAGATACGCAGTATTTT. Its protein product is CASSEKTRSWTDTQYF.

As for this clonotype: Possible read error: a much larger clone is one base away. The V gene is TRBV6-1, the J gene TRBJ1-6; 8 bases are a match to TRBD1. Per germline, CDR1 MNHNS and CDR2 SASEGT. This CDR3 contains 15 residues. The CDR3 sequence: CASSERQGYNPPLHF. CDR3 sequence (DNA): TGTGCCAGCAGTGAGCGACAGGGGTATAATCCACCCCTCCACTTT.

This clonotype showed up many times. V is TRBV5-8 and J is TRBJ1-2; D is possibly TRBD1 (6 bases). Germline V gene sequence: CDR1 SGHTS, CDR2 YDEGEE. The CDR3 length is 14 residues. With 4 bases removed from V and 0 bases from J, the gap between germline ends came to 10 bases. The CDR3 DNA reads TGTGCCAGCAGCCAAGGACAGTCTAACTATGGCTACACCTTC. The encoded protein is CASSQGQSNYGYTF.

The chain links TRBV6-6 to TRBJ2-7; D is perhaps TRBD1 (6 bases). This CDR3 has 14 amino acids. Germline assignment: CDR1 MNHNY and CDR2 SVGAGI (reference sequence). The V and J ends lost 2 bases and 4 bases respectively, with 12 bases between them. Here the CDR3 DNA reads TGTGCCAGCAGTTACGAGGTCAGGGGATACGAGCAGTACTTC. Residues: CASSYEVRGYEQYF.

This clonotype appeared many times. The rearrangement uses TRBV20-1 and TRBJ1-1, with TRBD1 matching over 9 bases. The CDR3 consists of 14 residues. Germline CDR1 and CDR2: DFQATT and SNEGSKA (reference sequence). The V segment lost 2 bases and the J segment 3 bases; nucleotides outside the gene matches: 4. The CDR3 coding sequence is TGCAGTGCTAGAACAGGGGGCGCGGACACTGAAGCTTTCTTT. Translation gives CSARTGGADTEAFF.

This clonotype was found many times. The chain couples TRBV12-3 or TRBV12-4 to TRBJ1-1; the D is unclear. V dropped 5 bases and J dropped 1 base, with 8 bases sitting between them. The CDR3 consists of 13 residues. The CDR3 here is CASSTTENTEAFF. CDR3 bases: TGTGCCAGCAGTACGACGGAGAACACTGAAGCTTTCTTT.

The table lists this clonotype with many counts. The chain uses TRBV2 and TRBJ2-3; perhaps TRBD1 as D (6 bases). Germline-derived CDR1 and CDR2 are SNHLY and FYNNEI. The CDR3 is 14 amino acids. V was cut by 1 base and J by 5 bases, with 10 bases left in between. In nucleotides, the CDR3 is TGTGCCAGCAGTGAAGACAGGGCCTTAGATACGCAGTATTTT. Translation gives CASSEDRALDTQYF.